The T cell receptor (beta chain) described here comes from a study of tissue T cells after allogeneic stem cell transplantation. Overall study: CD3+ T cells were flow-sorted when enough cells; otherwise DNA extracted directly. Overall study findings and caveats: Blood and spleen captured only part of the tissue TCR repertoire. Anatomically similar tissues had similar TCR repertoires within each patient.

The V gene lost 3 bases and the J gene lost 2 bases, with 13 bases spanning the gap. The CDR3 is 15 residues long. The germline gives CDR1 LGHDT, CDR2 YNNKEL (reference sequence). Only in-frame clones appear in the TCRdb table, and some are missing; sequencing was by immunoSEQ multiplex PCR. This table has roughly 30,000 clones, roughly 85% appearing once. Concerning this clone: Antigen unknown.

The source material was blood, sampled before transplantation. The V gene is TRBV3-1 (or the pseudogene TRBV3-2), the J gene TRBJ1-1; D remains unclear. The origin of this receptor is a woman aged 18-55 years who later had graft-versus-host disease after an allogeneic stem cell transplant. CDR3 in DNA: TGTGCCAGCAGCCACTCAGGAATGATTAACACTGAAGCTTTCTTT. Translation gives CASSHSGMINTEAFF.